This T cell receptor beta chain was identified in a study of PD-1 blockade in classical Hodgkin lymphoma. Study-wide results and caveats: CD8+ TCR diversity did not rise significantly by C4D1, unlike CD4+. Prior to therapy, complete responders displayed diversity much like that of newly diagnosed patients. Exclusion removed patients who began nivolumab under 1 year after ASCT.

The count of this clone is one. Its specificity is unknown. Each patient experienced a relapse that followed autologous stem cell transplantation, and brentuximab vedotin exposure varied. Produced via immunoSEQ multiplex PCR; TCRdb's table is partial and in-frame only. The data show approximately 89,000 clones, 80% to 85% seen once. V lost 1 base to trimming and J lost 7 bases, with 14 bases between them. CDR3 size: 14 residues. The germline V gene has CDR1 LGHNA and CDR2 YNFKEQ. This sequence joins TRBV4-2 and TRBJ2-7, with D hard to call. This TCR was sampled from a human donor with classical Hodgkin lymphoma. The material was peripheral blood mononuclear cells (PBMCs), obtained at baseline. The CDR3 DNA follows: TGTGCCAGCAGCCAAGTCGGGCTAGTGCCGGAGCAGTACTTC. Its translation is CASSQVGLVPEQYF.